The rows below give T cell receptor beta chains drawn from one sample of a study of blood T cell repertoires in COVID-19. Using immunoSEQ multiplex PCR, the repertoire was profiled, and TCRdb retains in-frame clones only, with some absent. Altogether approximately 340,000 clones are present, more than 70% being singletons, with the ten largest covering roughly 3%. The material sequenced was peripheral blood. The receptors derive from a man aged 25 to 40 with active or convalescent COVID-19. Each CDR3 is given with its conserved first and last residue. A D gene is named only where the DNA matches it firmly. Size tells how often a clone was seen (once, few, many) or the class of an expanded clone, and some rows leave it out.

- | 13 | TRBJ1-2 | once | TRBV21-1 | CASNGWPRWGYTF | TGTGCCAGCAACGGGTGGCCTCGATGGGGCTACACCTTC
TRBD2 | 17 | TRBJ2-1 | - | TRBV4-3 | CASSQDWLAGGGNEQFF | TGCGCCAGCAGCCAAGACTGGCTAGCGGGAGGTGGGAATGAGCAGTTCTTC
- | 11 | TRBJ2-7 | - | TRBV12-3/TRBV12-4 | CASSRLYEQYF | TGTGCCAGCAGTCGACTGTACGAGCAGTACTTC
TRBD2 | 15 | TRBJ2-2 | once | TRBV7-2 | CASSRTSDVTGELFF | TGTGCCAGCAGCAGGACTAGCGATGTCACCGGGGAGCTGTTTTTT
- | 15 | TRBJ2-3 | - | TRBV7-3 | CASSLWGELTDTQYF | TGTGCCAGCAGCTTATGGGGGGAACTCACAGATACGCAGTATTTT
- | 16 | TRBJ1-1 | - | TRBV4-2 | CASSQDGSRAGTEAFF | TGTGCCAGCAGCCAAGACGGCTCACGGGCGGGCACTGAAGCTTTCTTT
- | 15 | TRBJ1-5 | - | TRBV4-2 | CASSPGSGGNQPQHF | TGTGCCAGCAGCCCCGGGTCAGGGGGCAATCAGCCCCAGCATTTT
TRBD1 | 14 | TRBJ1-1 | - | TRBV18 | CASSPQGAGTEAFF | TGTGCCAGCTCACCGCAGGGGGCCGGGACTGAAGCTTTCTTT
- | 13 | TRBJ2-7 | - | TRBV30 | CAWSLPEYYEQYF | TGTGCCTGGAGTCTACCTGAATACTACGAGCAGTACTTC
TRBD2 | 14 | TRBJ2-1 | - | TRBV11-2 | CASRLSSGYNEQFF | TGTGCCAGCCGCCTATCTAGCGGGTACAATGAGCAGTTCTTC
- | 14 | TRBJ2-7 | - | TRBV19 | CASSPRQTSYEQYF | TGTGCCAGTAGTCCCCGACAGACCTCCTACGAGCAGTACTTC
TRBD2 | 19 | TRBJ2-3 | - | TRBV19 | CASSIDILGTSGSTDTQYF | TGTGCCAGTAGTATAGATATACTTGGGACTAGCGGGAGCACAGATACGCAGTATTTT
- | 11 | TRBJ1-2 | - | TRBV20-1 | CSAYDIQGYTF | TGCAGTGCTTACGACATACAGGGCTACACCTTC
- | 15 | TRBJ2-4 | - | TRBV7-2 | CASSLAGQGRGIQYF | TGTGCCAGCAGCTTAGCGGGGCAGGGCAGGGGCATTCAGTACTTC
TRBD1 | 15 | TRBJ1-2 | - | TRBV4-3 | CASSQDHRGSGGYTF | TGCGCCAGCAGCCAAGATCACAGGGGTAGTGGTGGCTACACCTTC
- | 13 | TRBJ1-1 | - | TRBV11-2 | CASSRTVNTEAFF | TGTGCCAGCAGCCGGACAGTGAACACTGAAGCTTTCTTT
TRBD1 | 14 | TRBJ2-7 | - | TRBV30 | CAWSGDRVHHEQYF | TGTGCCTGGAGCGGGGACAGGGTACACCACGAGCAGTACTTC
TRBD2 | 17 | TRBJ2-7 | - | TRBV2 | CASSTHRLAGANYEQYF | TGTGCCAGCAGTACCCATCGGCTAGCGGGGGCAAACTACGAGCAGTACTTC
- | 11 | TRBJ2-1 | - | TRBV6-5 | CASSLSNEQFF | TGTGCCAGCAGTCTCTCCAATGAGCAGTTCTTC
TRBD1 | 12 | TRBJ1-2 | - | TRBV2 | CASRPGQGGYTF | TGTGCCAGCAGGCCGGGACAGGGGGGCTACACCTTC
- | 17 | TRBJ2-6 | - | TRBV19 | CASSKKSGSSGANVLTF | TGTGCCAGTAGTAAAAAGTCCGGGAGTTCTGGGGCCAACGTCCTGACTTTC
TRBD2 | 15 | TRBJ2-3 | - | TRBV6-2/TRBV6-3 | CASSSGRAGTDTQYF | TGTGCCAGCAGTAGCGGGAGGGCCGGCACAGATACGCAGTATTTT
TRBD1 | 14 | TRBJ2-2 | - | TRBV7-3 | CASSSTGEAGELFF | TGTGCCAGCAGCTCAACAGGGGAAGCCGGGGAGCTGTTTTTT
TRBD2 | 16 | TRBJ2-7 | once | TRBV6-2/TRBV6-3 | CASSSARLARVGEQYF | TGTGCCAGCAGTTCCGCCAGACTAGCTAGAGTAGGCGAGCAGTACTTC
- | 11 | TRBJ1-1 | - | TRBV30 | CAWRFNGEAFF | TGTGCCTGGAGGTTCAACGGGGAAGCTTTCTTT
TRBD1 | 13 | TRBJ2-7 | few | TRBV7-9 | CASSRDRGYEQYF | TGTGCCAGCAGCCGGGACAGGGGTTACGAGCAGTACTTC
TRBD2 | 15 | TRBJ2-5 | once | TRBV7-2 | CASSPDRTSAETQYF | TGTGCCAGCAGCCCAGACCGTACTAGCGCGGAGACCCAGTACTTC
TRBD2 | 15 | TRBJ2-3 | - | TRBV11-3 | CASSRGGSGTDTQYF | TGTGCCAGCAGCCGCGGGGGGTCCGGCACAGATACGCAGTATTTT
- | 13 | TRBJ1-1 | few | TRBV7-3 | CASSLKADSKAFF | TGTGCCAGCAGCTTAAAGGCGGACAGTAAAGCTTTCTTT
- | 14 | TRBJ1-2 | - | TRBV5-5 | CASSWEQGAYGYTF | TGTGCCAGCAGCTGGGAACAGGGCGCCTATGGCTACACCTTC
- | 16 | TRBJ1-1 | - | TRBV18 | CASSPPTAPRNTEAFF | TGTGCCAGCTCACCGCCAACAGCCCCAAGGAACACTGAAGCTTTCTTT
TRBD1 | 13 | TRBJ2-7 | - | TRBV7-8 | CASSLTGAYEQYF | TGTGCCAGCAGCCTTACAGGGGCCTACGAGCAGTACTTC
- | 15 | TRBJ1-3 | few | TRBV11-2 | CASSLTQVAGNTIYF | TGTGCCAGCAGCTTAACACAGGTGGCTGGAAACACCATATATTTT
TRBD2 | 13 | TRBJ2-7 | - | TRBV18 | CASSPPGGYEQYF | TGTGCCAGCTCACCACCGGGGGGGTACGAGCAGTACTTC
- | 13 | TRBJ2-7 | - | TRBV29-1 | CSAWTETAREQYF | TGCAGCGCTTGGACAGAAACCGCTCGGGAGCAGTACTTC
- | 13 | TRBJ2-2 | - | TRBV30 | CAWSVLAAGELFF | TGTGCCTGGAGTGTATTGGCAGCCGGGGAGCTGTTTTTT
- | 13 | TRBJ1-4 | - | TRBV12-3/TRBV12-4 | CASRPGHTEKLFF | TGTGCCAGCAGGCCCGGACACACCGAAAAACTGTTTTTT
TRBD2 | 16 | TRBJ2-1 | - | TRBV6-5 | CASSYSRLAAYNEQFF | TGTGCCAGCAGTTACTCTAGACTAGCTGCCTACAATGAGCAGTTCTTC
- | 16 | TRBJ2-7 | - | TRBV11-2 | CASSLDRLGLHYEQYF | TGTGCCAGCAGCTTAGATCGATTGGGCCTCCACTACGAGCAGTACTTC
TRBD2 | 15 | TRBJ2-1 | - | TRBV27 | CASSFSPAGYNEQFF | TGTGCCAGCAGTTTTTCACCAGCGGGATACAATGAGCAGTTCTTC
TRBD1 | 16 | TRBJ2-3 | - | TRBV5-1 | CASSPSPGQESDTQYF | TGCGCCAGCAGCCCAAGTCCGGGACAGGAGAGCGATACGCAGTATTTT
- | 14 | TRBJ1-2 | - | TRBV6-5 | CASIGDSELNGYTF | TGTGCCAGCATAGGGGACTCCGAGCTCAATGGCTACACCTTC
- | 19 | TRBJ2-1 | - | TRBV3-1/TRBV3-2 | CASSQDWRGPGTVSYEQFF | TGTGCCAGCAGCCAAGACTGGCGGGGACCCGGGACAGTAAGCTATGAGCAGTTCTTC
TRBD2 | 15 | TRBJ2-7 | - | TRBV7-6 | CASSQGLAATYEQYF | TGTGCCAGCAGTCAGGGACTAGCGGCAACCTACGAGCAGTACTTC
- | 12 | TRBJ2-5 | once | TRBV14 | CASSLSQETQYF | TGTGCCAGCAGTCTCTCCCAAGAGACCCAGTACTTC
- | 15 | TRBJ1-1 | - | TRBV28 | CASRYTLLRNTEAFF | TGTGCCAGCAGGTACACCCTTTTACGGAACACTGAAGCTTTCTTT
- | 16 | TRBJ2-1 | - | TRBV4-2 | CASSPRGSYSYNEQFF | TGTGCCAGCAGCCCTCGAGGCTCCTACTCCTACAATGAGCAGTTCTTC
TRBD1 | 15 | TRBJ1-2 | - | TRBV10-3 | CAISLPGQGAGGYTF | TGTGCCATCAGCCTCCCGGGACAGGGGGCCGGTGGCTACACCTTC